A single sample gave rise to the 28 T cell receptor beta chains below, sequenced in a study of cytomegalovirus exposure and HLA in healthy donors. PCR primers comprised 60 Vbeta and 13 Jbeta primers. The method was immunoSEQ multiplex PCR; TCRdb's version includes in-frame clones alone and lacks a portion of them. The table has tens of thousands of clones, 40% to 45% seen once. The sequencing sample was made of PBMCs. These receptors were obtained from a woman aged 50 to 65 in good health and CMV-seronegative.

The V and J genes are TRBV9 and TRBJ2-3; 8 positions match TRBD2. Losses at the gene ends were 0 bases for V and 2 bases for J; bases not matched to a gene: 2. The length of the CDR3 is 15 residues. Germline V gene sequence: CDR1 SGDLS, CDR2 YYNGEE. The DNA of the CDR3 is TGTGCCAGCAGCGTAGGCGGGGGGCTCACAGATACGCAGTATTTT. Its protein product is CASSVGGGLTDTQYF.

The V gene is TRBV28, the J gene TRBJ1-4; tentative D call: TRBD1 (5 bases). Per the germline V gene, CDR1 is MDHEN and CDR2 is SYDVKM. The CDR3 totals 15 residues. V lost 2 bases and J 7 bases, leaving 14 bases between the germline ends. CDR3 coding DNA: TGTGCCAGCAGTTTAAGACAGAGCCTGGTTGAAAAACTGTTTTTT. Translation gives CASSLRQSLVEKLFF.

A few counts support this clone. The chain uses TRBV7-2 and TRBJ2-2, with a tentative D call TRBD1 (5 bases). In germline, CDR1 is SGHTA, CDR2 FQGNSA. V was shortened by 3 bases and J by 10 bases, with 15 bases between the two germline ends. The CDR3 spans 14 residues. CDR3 DNA sequence: TGTGCCAGCAGCTTCGGCCAGGGCCATGAGGAGCTGTTTTTT. Its translation is CASSFGQGHEELFF.

The chain links TRBV21-1 to TRBJ1-4; the listed D gene, TRBD1, was not tested against the DNA. TRBV21-1 is a documented pseudogene. The CDR3 spans 16 residues. CDR3 sequence: CASSKAEGAMNEKLFF. The CDR3, as DNA: TGTGCCAGCAGCAAAGCGGAGGGGGCCATGAATGAAAAACTGTTTTTT.

This clone was observed a handful of times. The V and J genes are TRBV4-1 and TRBJ2-1, with 13 bases fitting TRBD2. Germline CDR1 and CDR2: MGHRA and YSYEKL. The CDR3 spans 20 residues. Germline trimming cut 0 bases from V and 0 bases from J; bases unmatched to any gene: 8. The CDR3 protein is CASSQDGTSGARSSYNEQFF. For the CDR3, the DNA is TGCGCCAGCAGCCAAGATGGGACTAGCGGGGCGAGGAGCTCCTACAATGAGCAGTTCTTC.

V is TRBV2 and J is TRBJ1-5; the D gene is possibly TRBD1 (6 bases). Deletions cut 2 bases from V and 7 bases from J, with 12 bases between. Germline V gene lookup returns CDR1 SNHLY and CDR2 FYNNEI. CDR3 length: 14 residues. CDR3 protein: CASSERGTGQPQHF. The DNA for the CDR3 is TGTGCCAGCAGTGAAAGGGGGACGGGGCAGCCCCAGCATTTT.

This chain connects TRBV30 to TRBJ2-5, with 9 bases aligning to TRBD2. CDR3 size: 18 residues. CDR1 and CDR2 (germline): GTSNPN, SVGIG (reference sequence). V was pared by 0 bases and J by 4 bases, with 15 bases of the junction left unmatched. In nucleotides, the CDR3 is TGTGCCTGGAGTGTATTACAAGGGGTTTCAGCGGGGGGAGAGACCCAGTACTTC. Protein product: CAWSVLQGVSAGGETQYF.

The chain joins TRBV30 to TRBJ2-1; 9 bases match TRBD2. Looked up from germline, CDR1 is GTSNPN and CDR2 is SVGIG (reference sequence). V lost 6 bases and J lost 1; bases outside the gene matches: 7. The CDR3 length is 15 residues. The CDR3 loop is CACRSGSQSYNEQFF. In DNA form, the CDR3 reads TGTGCCTGCCGTAGCGGGAGCCAGTCCTACAATGAGCAGTTCTTC.

CDR3 loop: CASSQKGTGDGNQPQHF. CDR3 DNA sequence: TGCGCCAGCAGCCAAAAAGGGACAGGGGACGGAAATCAGCCCCAGCATTTT. This chain connects TRBV4-1 to TRBJ1-5; TRBD1 matches at 10 bases. Trimming took 2 bases from V and 4 from J; bases not matched to a gene: 8. Per the germline V gene, CDR1 is MGHRA and CDR2 is YSYEKL. This CDR3 is built from 17 residues.

The chain has TRBV5-4 and TRBJ2-1, with 8 bases fitting TRBD1. The CDR3 totals 16 residues. Germline trimming cut 9 bases from V and 0 bases from J; bases unmatched to any gene: 11. Germline lookup yields CDR1 SGHNT and CDR2 YYREEE (reference sequence). Written as DNA, the CDR3 is TGTGCCATCCCTGGACAGGGAAAAAGCTCCTACAATGAGCAGTTCTTC. Translation gives CAIPGQGKSSYNEQFF.

This clone was recorded a few times. J is TRBJ1-4 and V is TRBV5-1, with TRBD1 as a possible D gene (6 bases). Trimming removed 2 bases at V and 5 bases at J, with 13 bases between. CDR1 is SGHRS and CDR2 is YFSETQ in the germline V gene. There are 15 residues in the CDR3. CDR3 coding DNA: TGCGCCAGCAGCTTAGACGGACAGATCAATGAAAAACTGTTTTTT. Protein product: CASSLDGQINEKLFF.

This sequence joins TRBV7-9 and TRBJ2-5; 9 nucleotides align to TRBD1. J was trimmed by 1 base and V by 5 bases; bases with no gene match: 11. This CDR3 is 17 amino acids long. From germline, CDR1 is SEHNR and CDR2 FQNEAQ (reference sequence). Here the CDR3 DNA reads TGTGCCAGCAGCCTGTGGCCGGGACAGGGTACCCAAGAGACCCAGTACTTC. It is translated as CASSLWPGQGTQETQYF. Supplemented by reference TRBV7-9 and TRBJ2-5, the full variable domain reads DTGVSQNPRHKITKRGQNVTFRCDPISEHNRLYWYRQTLGQGPEFLTYFQNEAQLEKSRLLSDRFSAERPKGSFSTLEIQRTEQGDSAMYLCASSLWPGQGTQETQYFGPGTRLLVL.

This clone was found a few times. The identical CDR3 is also encoded by other nucleotide sequences in the sample. This rearrangement joins TRBV6-5 to TRBJ2-5, with D possibly TRBD2 on 5 matching bases. V lost 2 bases and J lost 3, with 7 bases in between. Looked up from germline, CDR1 is MNHEY and CDR2 is SVGAGI. The CDR3 is 13 amino acids. The CDR3 nucleotides read TGTGCCAGCAGTTACCCGGGGAAAGAGACCCAGTACTTC. Translated, it gives CASSYPGKETQYF.

The chain joins TRBV28 to TRBJ1-2; TRBD1 matches 7 bases. CDR3 length: 15 amino acids. The ends lost 8 bases at V and 7 bases at J; junction bases unmatched: 16. Germline loops: CDR1 MDHEN, CDR2 SYDVKM. CDR3 sequence (DNA): TGTGCCAGCCCCTCAGGTAGGGGGCTAATGGGTGGCTACACCTTC. Protein product: CASPSGRGLMGGYTF.

The V and J genes are TRBV4-2 and TRBJ2-5, with TRBD2 matching over 7 bases. CDR1 and CDR2 (germline): LGHNA, YNFKEQ. V was clipped by 4 bases and J by 5 bases; unmatched bases: 13. This CDR3 comprises 16 residues. DNA of the CDR3: TGTGCCAGCAGCCCCACCCTACAGCGGGGAGGCGAGACCCAGTACTTC. Translated, it gives CASSPTLQRGGETQYF.

This clone was counted a single time. This chain connects TRBV28 to TRBJ2-2, with TRBD1 as a possible D gene (6 bases). V was trimmed by 4 bases and J by 3 bases, leaving 12 bases between them. The germline CDR1 and CDR2 sequences are MDHEN and SYDVKM. The CDR3 extends over 15 amino acids. CDR3 sequence: CASSSRGWYTGELFF. In nucleotides, the CDR3 is TGTGCCAGCAGTTCTAGGGGGTGGTACACCGGGGAGCTGTTTTTT.

J is TRBJ2-5 and V is TRBV5-1, with D possibly matching TRBD2 (5 bases). Germline V gene data show CDR1 as SGHRS and CDR2 as YFSETQ. Deletions cut 3 bases from V and 3 bases from J, with 12 bases between. This CDR3 comprises 14 residues. The CDR3 loop is CASSSPGEEETQYF. For the CDR3, the DNA is TGCGCCAGCAGCTCCCCCGGGGAAGAAGAGACCCAGTACTTC.

About this clone itself: One junction end disagrees with the germline gene, perhaps due to a read error. This chain uses TRBV10-1 with TRBJ1-3; D is possibly TRBD1 (5 bases). This CDR3 is 13 amino acids long. CDR1 is WNHNN, CDR2 SYGVQD, per germline (reference sequence). This CDR3 is CASSDREGTTIYF. DNA for the CDR3: TGCGCCAGCAGTGACAGGGAGGGAACCACCATATATTTT.

This chain connects TRBV20-1 to TRBJ2-5; D unclear. From germline, CDR1 is DFQATT and CDR2 SNEGSKA (reference sequence). The CDR3 has 11 residues. V lost 7 bases and J lost 1, with 7 bases in between. Here the CDR3 reads CSGQSQETQYF. The CDR3, as DNA: TGCAGTGGACAATCCCAAGAGACCCAGTACTTC.

The table lists this clone with a few counts. The chain combines TRBV5-4 with TRBJ1-6; 8 bases fit TRBD1. The CDR3 is 15 amino acids. V trimming: 3 bases; J trimming: 9 bases; junction bases outside the gene matches: 8. Looked up from germline, CDR1 is SGHNT and CDR2 is YYREEE (reference sequence). The CDR3 nucleotides are TGTGCCAGCAGCTCATTCGACAGGGGTGGTTCACCCCTCCACTTT. Translated, it gives CASSSFDRGGSPLHF.

This chain uses TRBV7-2 with TRBJ1-4; no clear D gene. V was pared by 1 base and J by 8 bases, with 17 bases between. Looked up from germline, CDR1 is SGHTA and CDR2 is FQGNSA. There are 16 residues in the CDR3. For the CDR3, the DNA is TGTGCCAGCAGCTTAGATTATGAGGGAAGATTGGAAAAACTGTTTTTT. This sequence encodes CASSLDYEGRLEKLFF.

The chain carries TRBV6-6 and TRBJ1-1; 10 nucleotides align to TRBD1. V was pared by 6 bases and J by 11 bases, with 18 bases of the junction left unmatched. The germline V gene encodes CDR1 MNHNY and CDR2 SVGAGI (reference sequence). This CDR3 is 16 amino acids long. The CDR3 is CASSRTGGEGMGKAFF. For the CDR3, the DNA is TGTGCCAGCAGCCGGACAGGGGGTGAAGGAATGGGGAAGGCTTTCTTT.

The genes are TRBV16 and TRBJ1-2, with D unclear. V lost 8 bases to trimming and J lost 0 bases, with 10 bases between them. Per the germline V gene, CDR1 is KGHSY and CDR2 is FQNENV. The CDR3 is 13 residues long. The CDR3 region has the DNA TGTGCCAGCCGCCCTGGGCCTAACTATGGCTACACCTTC. This gives the protein CASRPGPNYGYTF.

This clone appeared once. This chain joins TRBV5-6 and TRBJ2-3, with TRBD1 identical over 7 bases. This CDR3 is 16 amino acids long. J was trimmed by 8 bases and V by 4 bases; bases with no gene match: 16. Germline V gene sequence: CDR1 SGHDT, CDR2 YYEEEE. The chain's CDR3 is CASSDMTGRVIGTQYF. The DNA of the CDR3 is TGTGCCAGCAGCGATATGACAGGGCGGGTGATCGGTACGCAGTATTTT.

This chain joins TRBV5-1 and TRBJ1-1; TRBD1 matches at 8 bases. This CDR3 has 14 residues. Germline trimming cut 4 bases from V and 1 base from J; bases unmatched to any gene: 3. Germline assignment: CDR1 SGHRS and CDR2 YFSETQ. The CDR3 sequence is CASSPGGWNTEAFF. The DNA of the CDR3 is TGCGCCAGCAGCCCAGGGGGCTGGAACACTGAAGCTTTCTTT.

This clone was detected a few times. The rearrangement uses TRBV6-1 and TRBJ2-2, with 8 bases aligning to TRBD2. The germline V gene encodes CDR1 MNHNS and CDR2 SASEGT. The trim removed 3 bases at V and 3 bases at J, leaving 6 bases unmatched. The CDR3 is made up of 16 amino acids. Written as DNA, the CDR3 is TGTGCCAGCAGTGATTCATCGGGGGGGCACACCGGGGAGCTGTTTTTT. It specifies CASSDSSGGHTGELFF.

This sequence joins TRBV11-2 and TRBJ2-7, with 11 positions matching TRBD2. J lost 3 bases, V lost 2 bases, and 3 bases had no gene match. The length of the CDR3 is 15 residues. From germline, CDR1 is SGHAT and CDR2 FQNNGV. CDR3 sequence: CASSLFGTSGYEQYF. CDR3 nucleotides: TGTGCCAGCAGCTTATTCGGGACTAGCGGCTACGAGCAGTACTTC.

This clone was seen a handful of times. V gene TRBV23-1 combines with J gene TRBJ2-5; the match to TRBD1 covers 8 bases. TRBV23-1 is classed as an ORF, of uncertain function. The CDR3 loop spans 17 amino acids. V lost 4 bases to trimming and J lost 1 base; unmatched junction nucleotides: 11. The CDR3 region is CASSRAEDRESQETQYF. The CDR3 DNA reads as TGCGCCAGCAGTCGCGCCGAGGACAGGGAGTCCCAAGAGACCCAGTACTTC.